The present entry profiles one T cell receptor beta chain with its context. Its antigen is not known. The junction had 3 bases not matched to a gene; V was cut back by 4 bases and J by 5 bases. The CDR3 sequence is 13 residues long. Germline lookup yields CDR1 SGHNT and CDR2 YENEEA. This record belongs to a study of OX40 agonist ivuxolimab in advanced cancers. Study-wide background: Every 2 weeks, ivuxolimab was infused into the patients intravenously at between 0.01 and 10 mg/kg. Broader study findings: Also present in some nonresponders was a low level of normalized T-cell clonal expansion. CD4+ and CD8+ T cells in blood underwent clonal expansion by week 6 at 0.1 to 3.0 mg/kg.

A history of autoimmune disease or systemic immunosuppression excluded patients. Assay used: immunoSEQ multiplex PCR; TCRdb lists only in-frame clones, some missing. The table shows around 39,000 clones, with about 87% occurring only once. The chain combines TRBV11-3 with TRBJ2-7; 9 bases align to TRBD1. The receptor was derived from an adult with an advanced solid tumor such as melanoma, head and neck, liver or kidney cancer. The sequencing used CD4+ or CD8+ T cells sorted from blood, collected in a trial of the OX40 agonist ivuxolimab. CDR3 region: CASSWDRDHEQYF. The CDR3 DNA reads as TGTGCCAGCAGCTGGGACAGGGACCACGAGCAGTACTTC.